This T cell receptor beta chain was retrieved from a study of T-cell memory formation after mild COVID-19 (dated by TCRdb to the early 2020s). Background for the entire study: TCR sequence clusters from the two donors were largely donor specific. Two young, previously healthy adult volunteers made up the cohort, one male and one female. T-cell clones expanding and contracting after mild COVID-19 in a couple of donors were tracked by longitudinal TCRalpha and TCRbeta repertoire sequencing. The paper's findings and limits, for the study overall: Only two mild cases were covered by the study, and larger cohorts that include severe cases with pre-infection samples were considered necessary. Contracting CD4+ clones were found mainly in CM and EM memory subsets, while CD8+ clones were enriched in EMRA. The second-wave clones that peaked on day 37 were not confirmed to be SARS-CoV-2 specific. Clones contracting from day 15 to 85 had balanced CD4/CD8 phenotypes, while a second wave expanding from day 15 to 37 was biased towards CD4+. Some responding clones were detected in pre-infection memory, suggesting pre-existing cross-reactive memory T cells joined the SARS-CoV-2 response.

The junction shows trimming of 5 bases on V and 0 bases on J, and the gene matches do not reach 13 bases of it. The germline V gene (reference sequence) sets CDR1 to SEHNR and CDR2 to FQNEAQ. Including the terminal cysteine and phenylalanine, the CDR3 comprises 19 residues. Only the CDR3 DNA stays, 57 bases, in frame from base 1. This sample was sequenced with an Illumina NovaSeq 6000. TCRalpha and TCRbeta cDNA libraries were built by 5'RACE with constant-segment primers, adding sample barcodes and unique molecular identifiers. RNA was extracted from every sample with Trizol reagent. Library amplification was performed in two PCR steps, and a second sample barcode and Illumina TruSeq adapters were introduced in the second step. The libraries were sequenced on an Illumina NovaSeq using 2 x 150 bp paired-end reads. As for the authors' bioinformatics: Reads were demultiplexed and collapsed into UMI-guided consensus sequences with migec v1.2.7. Using mixcr v2.1.11, UMI consensuses were aligned to TRA and TRB V and J templates and then assembled into clonotypes. A clonotype was counted as expanded or contracted only if both edgeR and NoisET called the change significant, with noise models trained on biological replicates. edgeR calls used a false discovery rate-adjusted p below 0.01 and a log2 fold-change threshold of 1. As an exploratory analysis of dynamics, max-normalized trajectories of the 1000 most abundant clonotypes were examined by PCA with hierarchical clustering. Separately sequenced CD4+ and CD8+ repertoires were used to assign a CD4 or CD8 phenotype to each responding clone. Using fastp trimming at Q25 and MiXCR clonotype assembly, TCRdb reanalyzed the public sequencing data and kept in-frame beta chains. Identical CDR3 proteins give one entry, which carries the most common genes and DNA. The V and J calls, along with clone size, are taken from TCRdb and not from the paper's own processing. For this sample there are approximately 490,000 distinct CDR3 sequences; around 21% appear just once. Roughly an eighth of the sample is taken by the ten largest.

Ficoll-Paque density gradient centrifugation was used to isolate PBMCs. In the case of this clonotype: Its antigen remains undetermined. No clone much larger than this one lies a single base away; base qualities are absent.

The specimen was PBMCs or a T cell subset sorted from them (not recorded which). In this chain, TRBV7-9 is recombined with TRBJ2-1, with TRBD2 matching 10 junction bases. This sequence originates from an adult woman who had mild COVID-19 (a few samples of this study predate the infection). The sample titles of this study are shuffled in the database, so cell type and time point are left out; the donor was told from shared clones. In nucleotide form, the sequence is TGTGCCAGCAGCCCTAGGGTGCTAGCGGGGGCCAGCTCCTACAATGAGCAGTTCTTC. It is translated as CASSPRVLAGASSYNEQFF.